This T cell receptor beta chain was found in a study of blood T cell repertoires in COVID-19. The germline V gene has CDR1 GTSNPN and CDR2 SVGIG (reference sequence). The CDR3 is made up of 15 amino acids. The junction had 7 bases not matched to a gene; V was cut back by 2 bases and J by 2 bases. The repertoire was sequenced with immunoSEQ multiplex PCR; TCRdb's copy has only in-frame clones and lacks some. This table has roughly 200,000 clones, around 84% appearing once. This clonotype originated in a woman at least 80 years old with active or convalescent COVID-19. Source material: peripheral blood. The chain combines TRBV30 with TRBJ1-1; TRBD1 matches at 8 bases. CDR3 loop: CAWSKKTGVNTEAFF. CDR3 DNA sequence: TGTGCCTGGAGTAAAAAGACAGGGGTAAACACTGAAGCTTTCTTT.